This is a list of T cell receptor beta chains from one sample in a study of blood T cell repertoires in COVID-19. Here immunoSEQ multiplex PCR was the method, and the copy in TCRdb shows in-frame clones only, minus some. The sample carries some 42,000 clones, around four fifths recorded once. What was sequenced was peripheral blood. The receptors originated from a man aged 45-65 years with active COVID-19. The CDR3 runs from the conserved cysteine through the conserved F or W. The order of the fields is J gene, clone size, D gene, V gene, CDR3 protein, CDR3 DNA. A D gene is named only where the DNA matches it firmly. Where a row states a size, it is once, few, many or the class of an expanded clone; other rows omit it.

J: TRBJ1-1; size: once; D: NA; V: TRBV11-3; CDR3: CASRTGVINTEAFF; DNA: TGTGCCAGCCGGACCGGGGTGATTAACACTGAAGCTTTCTTT
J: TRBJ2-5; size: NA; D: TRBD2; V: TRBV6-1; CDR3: CASSAFGMRGAPSQETQYF; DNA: TGTGCCAGCAGTGCGTTTGGGATGCGGGGGGCCCCCTCCCAAGAGACCCAGTACTTC
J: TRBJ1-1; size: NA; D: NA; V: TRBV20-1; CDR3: CSASSGLNTEAFF; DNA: TGCAGTGCTAGTTCGGGTCTAAACACTGAAGCTTTCTTT
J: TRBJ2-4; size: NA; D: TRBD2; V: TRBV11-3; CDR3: CASSLRSGVRFIQYF; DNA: TGTGCCAGCAGCTTACGGAGCGGGGTCCGGTTTATTCAGTACTTC
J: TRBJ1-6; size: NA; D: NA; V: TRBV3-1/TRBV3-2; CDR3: CASTTSDSPLHF; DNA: TGTGCCAGCACGACATCGGATTCACCCCTCCACTTT
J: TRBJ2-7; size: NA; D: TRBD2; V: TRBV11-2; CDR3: CASSPTSGRAYEQYF; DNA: TGTGCCAGCAGCCCAACTAGCGGGCGCGCCTACGAGCAGTACTTC
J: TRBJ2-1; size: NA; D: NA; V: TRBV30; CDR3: CAWSRAGGRFNEQFF; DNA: TGTGCCTGGAGTCGTGCAGGGGGGAGATTCAATGAGCAGTTCTTC
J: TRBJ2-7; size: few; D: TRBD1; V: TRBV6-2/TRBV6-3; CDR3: CASSYSDRGEQYF; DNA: TGTGCCAGCAGTTACTCGGACAGGGGCGAGCAGTACTTC
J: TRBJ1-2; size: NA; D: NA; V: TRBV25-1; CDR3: CASSGRQLTYGHTF; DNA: TGTGCCAGCAGTGGTCGACAGCTCACCTATGGCCACACCTTC
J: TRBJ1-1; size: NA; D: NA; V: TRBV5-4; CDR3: CASSFWRSGGTEAFF; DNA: TGTGCCAGCAGCTTCTGGCGCTCCGGGGGGACTGAAGCTTTCTTT
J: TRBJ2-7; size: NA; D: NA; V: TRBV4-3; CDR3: CASSQVVGGWYEQYF; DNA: TGCGCCAGCAGCCAAGTGGTCGGGGGTTGGTACGAGCAGTACTTC
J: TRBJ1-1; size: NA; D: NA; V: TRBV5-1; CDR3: CASSVDSRTSEAFF; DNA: TGCGCCAGCAGCGTGGACAGTCGAACCTCTGAAGCTTTCTTT
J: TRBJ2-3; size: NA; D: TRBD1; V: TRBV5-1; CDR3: CASSLTGDYSGDTQYF; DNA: TGCGCCAGCAGCTTGACAGGGGATTATTCGGGAGATACGCAGTATTTT
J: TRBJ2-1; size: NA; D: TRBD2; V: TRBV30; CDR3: CAWSKRTSGKDEQFF; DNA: TGTGCCTGGAGTAAGAGGACTAGCGGGAAAGATGAGCAGTTCTTC
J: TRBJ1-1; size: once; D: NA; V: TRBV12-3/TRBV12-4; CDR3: CASSLRTLSAFF; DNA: TGTGCCAGCAGTCTAAGGACATTATCAGCTTTCTTT
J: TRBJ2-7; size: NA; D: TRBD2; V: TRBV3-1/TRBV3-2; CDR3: CASSQRGGEQYF; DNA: TGTGCCAGCAGCCAGCGGGGGGGCGAGCAGTACTTC
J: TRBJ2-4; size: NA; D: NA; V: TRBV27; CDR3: CASSPLGGQNIQYF; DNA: TGTGCCAGCAGTCCTCTGGGGGGTCAAAACATTCAGTACTTC
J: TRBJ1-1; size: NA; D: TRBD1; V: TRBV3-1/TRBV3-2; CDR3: CASSLGQGTEAFF; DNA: TGTGCCAGCAGCCTGGGACAGGGCACTGAAGCTTTCTTT
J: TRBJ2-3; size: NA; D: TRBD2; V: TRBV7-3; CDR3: CASSRTGTRSTDTQYF; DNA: TGTGCCAGCAGCCGAACCGGGACTAGGAGCACAGATACGCAGTATTTT
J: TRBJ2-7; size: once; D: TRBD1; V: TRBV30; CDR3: CAVLVGQVYEQYF; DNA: TGTGCCGTGCTCGTCGGACAGGTTTACGAGCAGTACTTC
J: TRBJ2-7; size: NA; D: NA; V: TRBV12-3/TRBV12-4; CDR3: CASSLAGSYEQYF; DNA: TGTGCCAGCAGTTTAGCCGGGAGCTACGAGCAGTACTTC
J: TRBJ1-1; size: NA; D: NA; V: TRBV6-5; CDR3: CASSPGRQGGTEAFF; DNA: TGTGCCAGCAGCCCAGGGAGGCAGGGCGGCACTGAAGCTTTCTTT
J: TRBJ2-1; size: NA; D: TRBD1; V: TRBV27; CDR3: CASSLALGTGNEQFF; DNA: TGTGCCAGCAGTTTGGCCCTCGGGACAGGGAATGAGCAGTTCTTC
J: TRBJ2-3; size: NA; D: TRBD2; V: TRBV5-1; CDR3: CASSQLAGGPVDTQYF; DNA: TGCGCCAGCAGCCAACTAGCGGGAGGGCCCGTTGATACGCAGTATTTT
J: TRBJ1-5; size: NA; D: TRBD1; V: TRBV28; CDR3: CASRSGTGRNQPQHF; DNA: TGTGCCAGCAGAAGTGGGACAGGGCGCAATCAGCCCCAGCATTTT
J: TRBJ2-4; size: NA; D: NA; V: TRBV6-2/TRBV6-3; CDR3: CASSSPLRNIQYF; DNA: TGTGCCAGCAGCTCCCCCCTCCGGAACATTCAGTACTTC
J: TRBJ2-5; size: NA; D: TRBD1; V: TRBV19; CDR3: CASSAQQGLETQYF; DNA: TGTGCCAGTAGCGCACAACAGGGGTTGGAGACCCAGTACTTC
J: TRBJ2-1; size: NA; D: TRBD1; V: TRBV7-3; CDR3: CASSTTTGAANNEQFF; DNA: TGTGCCAGCAGCACAACAACAGGGGCCGCGAACAATGAGCAGTTCTTC
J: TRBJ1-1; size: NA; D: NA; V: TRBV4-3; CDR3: CASSQDGGTEAFF; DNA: TGCGCCAGCAGCCAAGATGGGGGGACTGAAGCTTTCTTT
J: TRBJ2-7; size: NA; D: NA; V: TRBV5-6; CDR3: CASSLDMTSYEQYF; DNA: TGTGCCAGCAGCTTGGACATGACTTCCTACGAGCAGTACTTC
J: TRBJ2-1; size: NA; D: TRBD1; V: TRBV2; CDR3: CATTRAGTGNNEQFF; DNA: TGTGCCACTACCAGGGCCGGGACAGGCAACAATGAGCAGTTCTTC
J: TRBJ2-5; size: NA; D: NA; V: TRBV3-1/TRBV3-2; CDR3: CASRERGSDRRETQYF; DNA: TGTGCCAGCAGAGAAAGGGGGAGCGATAGGAGGGAGACCCAGTACTTC
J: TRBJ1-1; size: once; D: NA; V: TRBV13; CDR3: CASSSGWSSDTEAFF; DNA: TGTGCCAGCAGCTCGGGGTGGTCCTCGGATACTGAAGCTTTCTTT
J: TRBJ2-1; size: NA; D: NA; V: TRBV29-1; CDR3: CSVDPTTGPKGEQFF; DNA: TGCAGCGTTGATCCCACGACAGGACCTAAGGGTGAGCAGTTCTTC
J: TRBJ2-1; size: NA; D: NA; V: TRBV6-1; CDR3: CASSELLVAEGSSYNEQFF; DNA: TGTGCCAGCAGTGAACTTCTTGTAGCGGAGGGGAGCTCCTACAATGAGCAGTTCTTC
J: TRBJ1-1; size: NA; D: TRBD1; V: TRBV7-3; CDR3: CASSRQGNTEAFF; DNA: TGTGCCAGCAGCCGACAGGGGAACACTGAAGCTTTCTTT
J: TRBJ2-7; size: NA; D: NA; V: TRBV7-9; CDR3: CASSSRTAVYEQYF; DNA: TGTGCCAGCAGCTCCCGGACAGCCGTCTACGAGCAGTACTTC
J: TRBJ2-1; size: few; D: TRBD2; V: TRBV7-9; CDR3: CASSSRGLAGGGEQFF; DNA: TGTGCCAGCAGCAGTAGAGGTCTAGCGGGAGGGGGTGAGCAGTTCTTC
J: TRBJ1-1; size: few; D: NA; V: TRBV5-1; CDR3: CASSPMRADEAFF; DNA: TGCGCCAGCAGCCCTATGAGGGCTGATGAAGCTTTCTTT
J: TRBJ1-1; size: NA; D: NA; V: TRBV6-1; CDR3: CASSEREGRTEAFF; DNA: TGTGCCAGCAGTGAAAGGGAGGGAAGGACTGAAGCTTTCTTT
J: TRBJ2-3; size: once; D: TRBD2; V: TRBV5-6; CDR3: CASSLVTSGEFTDTQYF; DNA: TGTGCCAGCAGCTTGGTAACTAGCGGGGAGTTCACAGATACGCAGTATTTT
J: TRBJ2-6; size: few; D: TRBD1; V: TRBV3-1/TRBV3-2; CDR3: CASSRGTGVSGANVLTF; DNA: TGTGCCAGCAGCCGCGGGACAGGGGTCTCTGGGGCCAACGTCCTGACTTTC
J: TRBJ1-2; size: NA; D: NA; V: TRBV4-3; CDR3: CASSQDVWPMDGYTF; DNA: TGCGCCAGCAGCCAAGACGTCTGGCCGATGGATGGCTACACCTTC
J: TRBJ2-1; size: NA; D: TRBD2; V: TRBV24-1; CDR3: CATSGGLAAYNEQFF; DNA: TGTGCCACCAGCGGTGGACTAGCGGCCTACAATGAGCAGTTCTTC
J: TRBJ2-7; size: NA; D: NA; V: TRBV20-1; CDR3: CSARQIYEQYF; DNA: TGCAGTGCCAGACAGATTTACGAGCAGTACTTC
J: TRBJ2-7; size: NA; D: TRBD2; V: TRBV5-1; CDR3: CASSLAMGTSETYEQYF; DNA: TGCGCCAGCAGCTTGGCCATGGGGACTAGCGAGACCTACGAGCAGTACTTC
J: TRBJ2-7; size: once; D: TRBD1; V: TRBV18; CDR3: CASSQTGTGTSYEQYF; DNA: TGTGCCAGCTCACAAACCGGGACAGGGACTTCCTACGAGCAGTACTTC